The 5 T cell receptor beta chains below all came from one sample that was sequenced in a study of OX40 agonist ivuxolimab in advanced cancers. Libraries were prepared by immunoSEQ multiplex PCR; TCRdb keeps only in-frame clonotypes and omits some of them. The sample records about 100,000 clones, approximately 91% being singletons. Specimen: CD4+ or CD8+ T cells sorted from blood, collected in a trial of the OX40 agonist ivuxolimab. All receptors come from an adult with an advanced solid tumor such as melanoma, head and neck, liver or kidney cancer.

This chain connects TRBV5-1 to TRBJ1-1, with D possibly TRBD1 on 5 matching bases. The CDR3 is 14 amino acids. Germline V lookup: CDR1 SGHRS, CDR2 YFSETQ. V was pared by 0 bases and J by 6 bases, with 12 bases between. CDR3 sequence reads: CASSLDGWGPEAFF. In DNA, the CDR3 is TGCGCCAGCAGCTTGGATGGGTGGGGCCCTGAAGCTTTCTTT.

Comments on this clone: A junction end diverges from the germline sequence, so it may reflect a read error. The chain uses TRBV5-1 and TRBJ2-1, with 9 bases identical to TRBD1. The CDR3 consists of 15 residues. CDR1 and CDR2 (germline): SGHRS, YFSETQ. Here the CDR3 DNA reads TGCGCCAGCAGTTTGGGACAGGGAATTTTAAATGAGCAGTTCTTC. Protein: CASSLGQGILNEQFF.

This clone came up once. V is TRBV6-1 and J is TRBJ1-1; D is perhaps TRBD1 (5 bases). The germline gives CDR1 MNHNS, CDR2 SASEGT. CDR3 length equals 14 residues. V shed 2 bases and J shed 5 bases, with 12 bases lying between them. The CDR3 loop is CASSESGGLTEAFF. The CDR3 DNA is TGTGCCAGCAGTGAATCGGGGGGGTTGACTGAAGCTTTCTTT.

The gene calls are TRBV5-4 and TRBJ1-3, with D possibly matching TRBD1 (5 bases). The CDR3 consists of 15 residues. V gave up 3 bases and J gave up 2 bases, with 12 bases separating them. Germline CDR1 reads SGHNT; CDR2 reads YYREEE (reference sequence). The CDR3 reads CASSSETVPGNTIYF. The CDR3 coding sequence is TGTGCCAGCAGCTCCGAGACAGTTCCTGGAAACACCATATATTTT.

This clone has just one count. The chain joins TRBV7-9 to TRBJ1-4; possible D gene TRBD1, 6 bases. Germline-derived CDR1 and CDR2 are SEHNR and FQNEAQ (reference sequence). V lost 1 base and J lost 5, with 14 bases in between. The CDR3 is 16 amino acids. DNA of the CDR3: TGTGCCAGCAGCTTAGAAGGGGGGTTCGAGAATGAAAAACTGTTTTTT. Translating gives CASSLEGGFENEKLFF. Variable domain in full (rest from reference TRBV7-9 and TRBJ1-4): DTGVSQNPRHKITKRGQNVTFRCDPISEHNRLYWYRQTLGQGPEFLTYFQNEAQLEKSRLLSDRFSAERPKGSFSTLEIQRTEQGDSAMYLCASSLEGGFENEKLFFGSGTQLSVL.